This is a list of T cell receptor beta chains from one sample in a study of cytomegalovirus exposure and HLA in healthy donors. Produced via immunoSEQ multiplex PCR; TCRdb's table is partial and in-frame only. Among 150,000 to 200,000 clones listed, 77% were seen once. The sample comprised PBMCs. The receptors come from a young woman in good health and CMV-seronegative. CDR3s include the opening cysteine and the closing phenylalanine or tryptophan. D genes are given only for firm matches. Not every row has a clone size; where given, it reads once, few, many or a size class.

TRBJ2-5,NA,TRBD1,TRBV2,TGTGCCAGCTCGGTACAGGGGGAAGAGACCCAGTACTTC,CASSVQGEETQYF
TRBJ2-1,once,NA,TRBV27,TGTGCCAGCAGTTTGACGGGGACACCGTACAATGAGCAGTTCTTC,CASSLTGTPYNEQFF
TRBJ2-1,NA,TRBD2,TRBV9,TGTGCCAGCAGCCCAAGACTAGCGGGCGCCGAGGGGTATGAGCAGTTCTTC,CASSPRLAGAEGYEQFF
TRBJ1-5,NA,TRBD1,TRBV18,TGTGCCAGCTCACCTGGTACAGGGGGCGTCGGTCAGCCCCAGCATTTT,CASSPGTGGVGQPQHF
TRBJ1-1,NA,NA,TRBV7-2,TGTGCCAGCAGCAGAGACAGGAACACTGAAGCTTTCTTT,CASSRDRNTEAFF
TRBJ1-2,NA,TRBD1,TRBV4-3,TGCGCCAGCAGCCAAGAAAGGGGCAGGGGGTTAAACACCTTC,CASSQERGRGLNTF
TRBJ2-7,NA,NA,TRBV19,TGTGCCAGTAGGTACGCCACGGGCTACGAGCAGTACTTC,CASRYATGYEQYF
TRBJ2-1,NA,NA,TRBV6-1,TGTGCCAGCAGTGAACTGTCTACCCTCTACAATGAGCAGTTCTTC,CASSELSTLYNEQFF
TRBJ2-1,NA,TRBD1,TRBV29-1,TGCAGCGTAAACAGGGGGCGCGAAGGGGAGCAGTTCTTC,CSVNRGREGEQFF
TRBJ2-5,NA,TRBD1,TRBV10-3,TGTGCCATCAGTGAGCGACAGGGGGTCCAAGAGACCCAGTACTTC,CAISERQGVQETQYF
TRBJ2-5,NA,TRBD2,TRBV18,TGTGCCAGCTCACCCTTCGTGGGGGGGCAAGAGACCCAGTACTTC,CASSPFVGGQETQYF
TRBJ1-5,NA,NA,TRBV2,TGTGCCAGCACTGGAACAGGGAGGGGTCAGCCCCAGCATTTT,CASTGTGRGQPQHF
TRBJ2-1,NA,TRBD2,TRBV5-4,TGTGCCAGCAGCTTGGGGGGAGGGGTGGACAATGAGCAGTTCTTC,CASSLGGGVDNEQFF
TRBJ2-7,few,TRBD1,TRBV15,TGTGCCACCAGCTCCCCGACATGGACAGGGGCCCCCTACGAGCAGTACTTC,CATSSPTWTGAPYEQYF
TRBJ2-3,NA,NA,TRBV11-3,TGTGCCAGCAGCAACGCACACACAGATACGCAGTATTTT,CASSNAHTDTQYF
TRBJ2-5,NA,TRBD2,TRBV6-1,TGTGCCAGCAGTCCGGGACTAGGGCGTTTGGAGCAGTACTTC,CASSPGLGRLEQYF
TRBJ2-5,NA,NA,TRBV5-1,TGCGCCAGCAGACTCCAGGCACAAGAGACCCAGTACTTC,CASRLQAQETQYF
TRBJ2-7,NA,TRBD2,TRBV19,TGTGCCAGTAGTTCGGCTAGCGGGGGACATTTCTACGAGCAGTACTTC,CASSSASGGHFYEQYF
TRBJ1-1,NA,NA,TRBV29-1,TGCAGCGTTGAAGAGGGAGGGAACACTGAAGCTTTCTTT,CSVEEGGNTEAFF
TRBJ2-1,NA,TRBD2,TRBV2,TGTGCCACAGGATCCGGGACTAGCGGGGATGAGCAGTTCTTC,CATGSGTSGDEQFF
TRBJ2-3,NA,TRBD2,TRBV4-2,TGTGCCAGCAGCCCCCGGGGGGGAAGCACAGATACGCAGTATTTT,CASSPRGGSTDTQYF
TRBJ1-5,few,NA,TRBV7-6,TGTGCCAGCAGCTTACTACCCCAGGGGCCGAGGGATCAGCCCCAGCATTTT,CASSLLPQGPRDQPQHF
TRBJ1-2,NA,TRBD1,TRBV5-1,TGCGCCAGCAGCCCCGGACAGGGGACCTATGGCTACACCTTC,CASSPGQGTYGYTF
TRBJ2-7,NA,NA,TRBV7-9,TGTGCCAGCAGCTTAGCGCTGGGAGTAGCATCCTACGAGCAGTACTTC,CASSLALGVASYEQYF
TRBJ1-4,NA,NA,TRBV29-1,TGCAGCGTCGAGAGTACAGGGAGTGAAAAACTGTTTTTT,CSVESTGSEKLFF
TRBJ1-2,NA,TRBD1,TRBV7-8,TGTGCCAGCAGCTTAGTAACAGGGGGAAGCTACACCTTC,CASSLVTGGSYTF
TRBJ1-2,NA,NA,TRBV7-2,TGTGCCAGCAGCTTAGAGCGTTTCGGTGACAGCCTTAGATATGGCTACACCTTC,CASSLERFGDSLRYGYTF
TRBJ1-2,NA,NA,TRBV15,TGTGCCACCAGCAGAGATGGAGCTAACTATGGCTACACCTTC,CATSRDGANYGYTF
TRBJ2-1,NA,NA,TRBV18,TGTGCCAGCTCACCACCACAGAGCTCCTACAATGAGCAGTTCTTC,CASSPPQSSYNEQFF
TRBJ2-7,NA,NA,TRBV29-1,TGCAGCGTTGACCCGGGATCCTACGAGCAGTACTTC,CSVDPGSYEQYF
TRBJ2-2,NA,TRBD1,TRBV2,TGTGCCAGCGGGCTCTTAGGGGGCGGGGGGGAGCTGTTTTTT,CASGLLGGGGELFF
TRBJ1-5,few,NA,TRBV27,TGTGCCAGCAGTTTATCGATGGGGGGGGCTGGGCCCCAGCATTTT,CASSLSMGGAGPQHF
TRBJ2-5,NA,NA,TRBV4-1,TGCGCCAGCAGCCAAGGTAACGGACTCTTGATTCTTGAGACCCAGTACTTC,CASSQGNGLLILETQYF
TRBJ2-5,NA,TRBD1,TRBV29-1,TGCAGCGTTGCGAGGGGGACAGCCCAAGAGACCCAGTACTTC,CSVARGTAQETQYF
TRBJ2-5,once,NA,TRBV18,TGTGCCAGCTCACCATCTCCAGAGACCCAGTACTTC,CASSPSPETQYF
TRBJ1-1,once,TRBD1,TRBV5-1,TGCGCCAGCAGCATAACGACAGGGTTGAAGCCTGAAGCTTTCTTT,CASSITTGLKPEAFF
TRBJ2-7,NA,NA,TRBV23-1,TGCGCCAGCAGTCAATCGAGGCAGAAGGCCTACGAGCAGTACTTC,CASSQSRQKAYEQYF
TRBJ2-1,NA,TRBD2,TRBV19,TGTGCCAGTAGTATAAACAGGGGGACTAGCGGGGCCTACAATGAGCAGTTCTTC,CASSINRGTSGAYNEQFF
TRBJ1-1,NA,TRBD1,TRBV6-5,TGTGCCAGCAGTTACACAGGGGGCGCAGAAACTGAAGCTTTCTTT,CASSYTGGAETEAFF
TRBJ1-5,NA,TRBD1,TRBV30,TGTGCCTGGAGTGTTTCCAGGCAGGGGGCTTTTCAGCCCCAGCATTTT,CAWSVSRQGAFQPQHF
TRBJ2-7,once,NA,TRBV5-4,TGTGCCAGCAGCCCCCCGGGATCCTACGAGCAGTACTTC,CASSPPGSYEQYF
TRBJ2-7,NA,NA,TRBV4-2,TGTGCCAGCAGCCAAGATAGTTACAGGGACTCCTACGAGCAGTACTTC,CASSQDSYRDSYEQYF
TRBJ2-3,NA,TRBD2,TRBV4-2,TGTGCCAGCAGCCAAGGCCCCAAACTAGCGGGTAGCACAGATACGCAGTATTTT,CASSQGPKLAGSTDTQYF
TRBJ2-5,NA,NA,TRBV9,TGTGCCAGCGGCCTTCAGTACTTC,CASGLQYF
TRBJ1-5,many,NA,TRBV5-8,TGTGCCAGCAGCTTGGGACAAGCCGGGGTGCCCCAGCATTTT,CASSLGQAGVPQHF
TRBJ2-1,once,NA,TRBV7-2,TGTGCCAGCAGCCCCTCGGTAGCGGCGGGGCAGAATGAGCAGTTCTTC,CASSPSVAAGQNEQFF
TRBJ2-3,NA,TRBD2,TRBV5-1,TGCGCCAGCAGCTTGGGACTAGCGGGCACAGATACGCAGTATTTT,CASSLGLAGTDTQYF
TRBJ2-5,NA,NA,TRBV6-1,TGTGCCAGCAGTGGGCCGAGGAGAGAGACCCAGTACTTC,CASSGPRRETQYF
TRBJ1-2,NA,NA,TRBV5-6,TGTGCCAGCAGCTGGGGCAGTGTGGTCTATGGCTACACCTTC,CASSWGSVVYGYTF
TRBJ2-1,NA,TRBD2,TRBV27,TGTGCCAGCATCAGACTAGCGGAAGGCAACAATGAGCAGTTCTTC,CASIRLAEGNNEQFF
TRBJ2-3,few,NA,TRBV9,TGTGCCAGCAGTATACCACTAGACTCTAGCACAGATACGCAGTATTTT,CASSIPLDSSTDTQYF
TRBJ1-5,once,NA,TRBV7-2,TGTGCCAGCAGCTTATGGGGGGGGTATAGCAATCAGCCCCAGCATTTT,CASSLWGGYSNQPQHF
TRBJ2-7,NA,NA,TRBV27,TGTGCCAGCAGTTTAAAGGGACTGGCGACCTACGAGCAGTACTTC,CASSLKGLATYEQYF
TRBJ1-5,NA,TRBD1,TRBV4-2,TGTGCCAGCAGCCAAACCGGGACAGGGGGCGGGAAGAGCAATCAGCCCCAGCATTTT,CASSQTGTGGGKSNQPQHF
TRBJ2-7,NA,TRBD2,TRBV6-5,TGTGCCAGCAGCCCCCGGGCGGGAGGGGCCTACGAGCAGTACTTC,CASSPRAGGAYEQYF
TRBJ1-1,NA,NA,TRBV27,TGTGCCAGCGGGAGACAAATGAACACTGAAGCTTTCTTT,CASGRQMNTEAFF
TRBJ2-5,once,TRBD2,TRBV5-1,TGCGCCAGCAGCCCGACTAGCGGGGGGGTTCAAGAGACCCAGTACTTC,CASSPTSGGVQETQYF
TRBJ1-3,NA,NA,TRBV2,TGTGCCAGCAGTAAGGACAGCCCGCTCTCTGGAAACACCATATATTTT,CASSKDSPLSGNTIYF
TRBJ2-7,NA,TRBD1,TRBV4-1,TGCGCCAGCAGCCAAACGATACCGGGACAGGCTGTACGAGAGCAGTACTTC,CASSQTIPGQAVREQYF